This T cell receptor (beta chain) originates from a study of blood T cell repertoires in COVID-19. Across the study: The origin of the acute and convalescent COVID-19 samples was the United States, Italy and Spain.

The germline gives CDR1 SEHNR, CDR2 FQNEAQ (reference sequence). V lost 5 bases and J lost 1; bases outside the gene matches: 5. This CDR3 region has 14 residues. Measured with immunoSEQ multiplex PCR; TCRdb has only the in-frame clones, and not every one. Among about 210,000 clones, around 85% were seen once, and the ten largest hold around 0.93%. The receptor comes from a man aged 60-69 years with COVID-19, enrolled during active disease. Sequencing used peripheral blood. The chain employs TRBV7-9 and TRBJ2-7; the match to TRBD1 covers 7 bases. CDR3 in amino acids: CASSLGTVSYEQYF. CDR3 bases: TGTGCCAGCAGCCTCGGGACAGTTTCCTACGAGCAGTACTTC. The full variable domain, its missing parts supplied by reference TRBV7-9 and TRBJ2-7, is DTGVSQNPRHKITKRGQNVTFRCDPISEHNRLYWYRQTLGQGPEFLTYFQNEAQLEKSRLLSDRFSAERPKGSFSTLEIQRTEQGDSAMYLCASSLGTVSYEQYFGPGTRLTVT.